This entry concerns a single TCR beta chain. This specimen belongs to a study of blood T cell repertoires in COVID-19. Across the study: Nucleic acid was either cDNA or gDNA, and it came from T cells, B-cell-depleted T cells, or PBMCs.

In the authors' methods: Estimated nucleated cell counts came from reference gene primer amplification. Here immunoSEQ multiplex PCR was the method, and the copy in TCRdb shows in-frame clones only, minus some. The DNA was the basis for D and trimming; V, J and clone size are from that table. The data hold a few hundred thousand clones, with roughly 90% observed a single time. While infection was still active, Seattle patients were enrolled and then followed longitudinally. Source material: peripheral blood. The origin of this receptor is a woman aged 25 to 45 with COVID-19, enrolled during active disease.

The CDR3 DNA sequence: TGTGCCAGTAGTATCAGGGCAGACGGTTCACCCCTCCACTTT. It is translated as CASSIRADGSPLHF. The chain uses TRBV19 and TRBJ1-6; D might be TRBD1 (5 bases). CDR3 length equals 14 residues. V lost 3 bases and J 9 bases, leaving 12 bases between the germline ends. Per the germline V gene, CDR1 is LNHDA and CDR2 is SQIVND (reference sequence).